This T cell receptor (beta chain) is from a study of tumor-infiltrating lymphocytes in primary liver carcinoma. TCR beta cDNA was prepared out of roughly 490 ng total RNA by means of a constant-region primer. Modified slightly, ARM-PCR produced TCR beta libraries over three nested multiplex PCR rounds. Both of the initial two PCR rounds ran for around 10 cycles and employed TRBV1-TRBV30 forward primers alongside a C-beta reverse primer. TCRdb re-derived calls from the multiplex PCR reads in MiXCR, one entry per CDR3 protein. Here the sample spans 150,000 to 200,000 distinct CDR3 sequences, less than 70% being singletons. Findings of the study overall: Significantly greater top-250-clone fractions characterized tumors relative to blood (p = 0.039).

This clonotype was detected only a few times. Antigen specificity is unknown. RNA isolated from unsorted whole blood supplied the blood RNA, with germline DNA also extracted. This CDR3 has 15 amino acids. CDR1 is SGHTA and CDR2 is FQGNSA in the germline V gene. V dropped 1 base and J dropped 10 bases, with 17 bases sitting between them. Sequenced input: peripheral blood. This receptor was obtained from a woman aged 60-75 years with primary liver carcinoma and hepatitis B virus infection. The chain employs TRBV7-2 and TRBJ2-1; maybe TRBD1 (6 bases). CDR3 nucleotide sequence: TGTGCCAGCAGCTTAGGAGGGGGAGCTCTACGAGAGCAGTTCTTC. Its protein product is CASSLGGGALREQFF.